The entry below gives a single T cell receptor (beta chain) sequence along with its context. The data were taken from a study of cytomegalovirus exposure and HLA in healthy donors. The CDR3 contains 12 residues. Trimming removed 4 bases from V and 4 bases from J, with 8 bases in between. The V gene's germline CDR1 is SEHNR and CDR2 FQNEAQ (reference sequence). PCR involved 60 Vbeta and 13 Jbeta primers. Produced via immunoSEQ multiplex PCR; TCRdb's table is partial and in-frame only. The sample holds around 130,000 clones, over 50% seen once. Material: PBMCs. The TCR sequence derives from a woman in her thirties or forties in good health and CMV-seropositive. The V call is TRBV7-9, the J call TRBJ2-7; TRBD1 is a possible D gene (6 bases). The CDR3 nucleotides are TGTGCCAGCAGCTCAAGGGGGTACGAGCAGTACTTC. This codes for CASSSRGYEQYF.